This record looks at one T cell receptor beta chain sequence and its context. The CDR3 is made up of 13 amino acids. J lost 7 bases, V lost 6 bases, and 7 bases had no gene match. CDR1 is ENHRY and CDR2 is SYGVKD in the germline V gene. Some clones are missing from TCRdb's copy, which holds only in-frame ones; the method was immunoSEQ multiplex PCR. The table shows 410,000 or so clones, with 86% occurring only once. The data originate from a study of blood T cell repertoires in COVID-19. Study summary: COVID-19 samples collected from the United States, Italy and Spain covered acute and convalescent phases. PBMCs, B-cell-depleted T cells, or T cells provided the cDNA or gDNA that made up the material.

V usage is TRBV10-3 and J usage is TRBJ1-1; 8 bases agree with TRBD1. The sequence came from a woman in her twenties or thirties with active or convalescent COVID-19. Sequencing was done on a sample of peripheral blood. The CDR3, as DNA: TGTGCCATCAGAGAGGTTGACAGGGGTGAAGCTTTCTTT. Protein: CAIREVDRGEAFF.